One and the same sample provided the 15 T cell receptor beta chains below, sequenced in a study of T cell responses to AZD1222 COVID-19 vaccine. TCRdb's copy holds only in-frame clones and misses some; the assay was immunoSEQ multiplex PCR. The profile shows some 150,000 clones, about 91% of them singletons. This specimen consisted of peripheral blood, obtained 28 days after the second AZD1222 dose. The source is an adult who received the AZD1222 COVID-19 vaccine.

The rearrangement uses TRBV2 and TRBJ1-1; D ambiguous. The germline V and J ends were trimmed by 3 bases and 4 bases, with 15 bases remaining between them. The CDR3 consists of 15 residues. From germline, CDR1 is SNHLY and CDR2 FYNNEI. The CDR3 sequence is CASSDSGPLGTEAFF. The CDR3 bases are TGTGCCAGCAGTGACTCCGGTCCCCTGGGCACTGAAGCTTTCTTT.

Written as DNA, the CDR3 is TGTGCCAGCAGTGGGGACCCACAGAGCTCCTACAATGAGCAGTTCTTC. It encodes CASSGDPQSSYNEQFF. This chain links TRBV6-1 with TRBJ2-1, with D perhaps assigned TRBD1 or TRBD2 (5 bases each). V lost 4 bases to trimming and J lost 0 bases, with 13 bases between them. This CDR3 has 16 residues. From germline, CDR1 is MNHNS and CDR2 SASEGT.

The J gene is TRBJ2-5, the V gene TRBV7-9; 8 bases line up with TRBD2. The CDR3 has 15 amino acids. Germline V gives CDR1 SEHNR, CDR2 FQNEAQ (reference sequence). With V trimmed by 5 bases and J by 2 bases, 7 bases remained unmatched. The DNA for the CDR3 is TGTGCCAGCAGCCCCTATAGCGGGACTCAAGAGACCCAGTACTTC. Amino acid sequence: CASSPYSGTQETQYF.

V is TRBV10-3 and J is TRBJ2-7; D is uncertain. Trimming took off 3 bases at V and 2 bases at J, with 8 bases between the two ends. The CDR3 contains 13 residues. CDR1 is ENHRY, CDR2 SYGVKD, per germline. The CDR3 reads CAISDSLTYEQYF. CDR3 coding DNA: TGTGCCATCAGTGATTCCCTCACCTACGAGCAGTACTTC.

Note on this clone: Other DNA sequences in the sample encode the same CDR3. The rearrangement uses TRBV9 and TRBJ2-2, with D perhaps TRBD1 (6 bases). Trimming took 4 bases from V and 5 from J, leaving 12 bases between them. This CDR3 has 14 amino acids. Germline loops: CDR1 SGDLS, CDR2 YYNGEE. The CDR3 region has the DNA TGTGCCAGCAGCCCCACCGGACAGACCGGGGAGCTGTTTTTT. Translation: CASSPTGQTGELFF.

J is TRBJ1-1 and V is TRBV29-1; D may be TRBD1 (6 bases). The CDR3 consists of 14 residues. In germline, CDR1 is SQVTM, CDR2 ANQGSEA. The V end lost 4 bases, the J end lost 2 bases, and 14 bases lay between the germline ends. This CDR3 is CSVGTGFGNTEAFF. CDR3 bases: TGCAGCGTTGGTACAGGGTTTGGTAACACTGAAGCTTTCTTT.

This chain uses TRBV19 with TRBJ2-7; 8 bases are shared with TRBD1. V was pared by 4 bases and J by 3 bases, with 5 bases of the junction left unmatched. Per germline, CDR1 LNHDA and CDR2 SQIVND (reference sequence). This CDR3 spans 14 amino acids. The CDR3 sequence is CASSRTGQVYEQYF. In DNA, the CDR3 is TGTGCCAGTAGTAGGACAGGGCAAGTCTACGAGCAGTACTTC.

The chain links TRBV2 to TRBJ2-1; 7 bases are a match to TRBD2. Germline CDR1 reads SNHLY; CDR2 reads FYNNEI. The CDR3 is 10 residues long. With 7 bases clipped from V and 9 bases from J, the junction kept 0 bases outside the gene matches. CDR3 nucleotide sequence: TGTGCCAGCACTAGCGGTGAGCAGTTCTTC. It is translated as CASTSGEQFF.

The chain employs TRBV7-9 and TRBJ2-7; D is possibly TRBD1 (6 bases). Germline assignment: CDR1 SEHNR and CDR2 FQNEAQ (reference sequence). The V end was cut by 5 bases, the J end by 0 bases, with 17 bases between. The CDR3 length is 16 residues. The DNA of the CDR3 is TGTGCCAGCAGCCCGGATATGGGGGCGAGCTCCTACGAGCAGTACTTC. Its protein product is CASSPDMGASSYEQYF.

The chain couples TRBV7-2 to TRBJ1-1, with D unresolved. Trimming took off 6 bases at V and 2 bases at J, with 16 bases between the two ends. Per the germline V gene, CDR1 is SGHTA and CDR2 is FQGNSA. This CDR3 has 15 residues. CDR3 bases: TGTGCCAGCAGTTTACAACCTGGCGGAAACACTGAAGCTTTCTTT. The encoded protein is CASSLQPGGNTEAFF.

V gene TRBV20-1 combines with J gene TRBJ1-2; TRBD1 aligns across 7 bases. This CDR3 contains 16 residues. V trimming: 3 bases; J trimming: 5 bases; junction bases outside the gene matches: 15. The germline V gene encodes CDR1 DFQATT and CDR2 SNEGSKA (reference sequence). Here the CDR3 DNA reads TGCAGTGCTAGTGAACCTAGACAGGGCTCGGGTTATGGCTACACCTTC. The encoded protein is CSASEPRQGSGYGYTF.

The rearrangement uses TRBV4-2 and TRBJ1-6; 7 bases map to TRBD1. Trimming at V came to 4 bases and at J to 8 bases, leaving 5 bases not matched to a gene. The germline gives CDR1 LGHNA, CDR2 YNFKEQ. The CDR3 runs to 14 residues. In DNA form, the CDR3 reads TGTGCCAGCAGCCGAGACAGGGCCGATTCACCCCTCCACTTT. Translating it yields CASSRDRADSPLHF.

The rearrangement links TRBV1 to TRBJ2-1; the table's D call, TRBD1, was not checked against the DNA. TRBV1 is tagged as a pseudogene. This CDR3 comprises 16 residues. As DNA, the CDR3 is TGCACCAGCAGCCAAGCGACAGGGACCCCCTACAATGAGCAGTTCTTC. Translated: CTSSQATGTPYNEQFF.

The chain combines TRBV29-1 with TRBJ1-2; TRBD1 agrees at 7 bases. The ends lost 4 bases at V and 8 bases at J; junction bases unmatched: 4. The germline gives CDR1 SQVTM, CDR2 ANQGSEA. The CDR3 covers 11 residues. CDR3 bases: TGCAGCGTTGGGCAGGGGGGCGGCTACACCTTC. Translation gives CSVGQGGGYTF.

Only one count was recorded for this clone. The chain is built from TRBV6-5 and TRBJ1-1; D remains unclear. V lost 4 bases to trimming and J lost 5 bases, with 11 bases between them. The length of the CDR3 is 13 residues. Germline CDR1 and CDR2: MNHEY and SVGAGI. The CDR3 DNA reads TGTGCCAGCAGTTTATCGGGATATACTGAAGCTTTCTTT. Its translation: CASSLSGYTEAFF.